This passage covers 10 T cell receptor beta chains from one sample sequenced in a study of beta chain features in type 1 diabetes. All of the isolated RNA was reverse transcribed, so expressed TCRB transcripts were sequenced. Method: immunoSEQ multiplex PCR; TCRdb's copy keeps in-frame clones and lacks some. There are tens of thousands of clones in the sample; 60% to 75% occur only once, and under 2.5% lies in the top ten. Sequencing was carried out using Tregs from blood. Every receptor here comes from a woman aged 40 to 50 in good health.

This chain connects TRBV7-2 to TRBJ2-3; D perhaps matches TRBD2 (6 bases). The CDR3 runs 15 residues. The germline CDR1 and CDR2 sequences are SGHTA and FQGNSA. The V end was cut by 4 bases, the J end by 2 bases, with 13 bases between. CDR3 sequence: CASSSAGGFTDTQYF. The CDR3 bases are TGTGCCAGCAGCTCCGCCGGGGGTTTCACAGATACGCAGTATTTT.

The chain joins TRBV5-1 to TRBJ2-7; a possible D gene is TRBD2 (5 bases). The germline V and J ends were trimmed by 4 bases and 6 bases, with 11 bases remaining between them. Germline CDR1 reads SGHRS; CDR2 reads YFSETQ. The CDR3 spans 12 residues. The CDR3 loop is CASSTRGGEQYF. The CDR3 DNA reads as TGCGCCAGCAGCACCCGGGGTGGCGAGCAGTACTTC.

This clone was seen only once. V and J are TRBV5-1 and TRBJ2-3; TRBD1 aligns across 8 bases. Trimming cost V 0 bases and J 4 bases; bases outside gene matches: 4. Germline loops: CDR1 SGHRS, CDR2 YFSETQ. The CDR3 is 15 residues long. The CDR3 region is CASSLGQGFADTQYF. CDR3 bases: TGCGCCAGCAGCTTGGGACAGGGGTTCGCAGATACGCAGTATTTT.

The V and J genes are TRBV27 and TRBJ2-5, with 8 positions matching TRBD1. V lost 4 bases and J lost 5; bases outside the gene matches: 6. Germline assignment: CDR1 MNHEY and CDR2 SMNVEV (reference sequence). The CDR3 is 14 amino acids. DNA for the CDR3: TGTGCCAGCAGTTCACAGGGGGACGTGGAGACCCAGTACTTC. It codes for CASSSQGDVETQYF.

The chain links TRBV6-6 to TRBJ2-7, with 9 nucleotides matching TRBD1. Trimming removed 4 bases from V and 7 bases from J; junction bases left unmatched: 8. CDR1 is MNHNY, CDR2 SVGAGI, per germline (reference sequence). The CDR3 has 14 amino acids. The CDR3 region has the DNA TGTGCCAGCAGTTTACCAACGGACAGGGGAGAGCAGTACTTC. Translating it yields CASSLPTDRGEQYF.

The chain carries TRBV11-2 and TRBJ1-6, with D perhaps matching TRBD1 (5 bases). The CDR3 is made up of 12 amino acids. Germline V lookup: CDR1 SGHAT, CDR2 FQNNGV. Trimming cost V 4 bases and J 14 bases, with 12 bases left between them. CDR3: CASSYWGEALHF. The DNA for the CDR3 is TGTGCCAGCAGCTACTGGGGGGAGGCCCTCCACTTT. The entire variable domain, with the rest obtained from reference TRBV11-2 and TRBJ1-6, is as follows: EAGVAQSPRYKIIEKRQSVAFWCNPISGHATLYWYQQILGQGPKLLIQFQNNGVVDDSQLPKDRFSAERLKGVDSTLKIQPAKLEDSAVYLCASSYWGEALHFGNGTRLTVT.

V gene TRBV5-1 combines with J gene TRBJ2-2; tentative D call: TRBD1 (6 bases). Between the trimmed V and J ends, which lost 4 bases and 6 bases, there was a span of 7 bases. The CDR3 consists of 12 residues. Germline CDR1 SGHRS, CDR2 YFSETQ. CDR3 region: CASSAGAGELFF. The CDR3, as DNA: TGCGCCAGCAGCGCAGGGGCCGGGGAGCTGTTTTTT.

This rearrangement joins TRBV18 to TRBJ1-4; 9 nucleotides line up with TRBD1. The V segment lost 3 bases and the J segment 4 bases; nucleotides outside the gene matches: 0. Germline CDR1 and CDR2: KGHSH and LQKENI. The CDR3 sequence is 14 residues long. The CDR3, as DNA: TGTGCCAGCTCACCGGGACAGGGTAATGAAAAACTGTTTTTT. Its protein is CASSPGQGNEKLFF.

The chain links TRBV5-1 to TRBJ2-1; D not resolved. The V gene lost 2 bases and the J gene lost 3 bases, with 15 bases spanning the gap. The germline V gene encodes CDR1 SGHRS and CDR2 YFSETQ. This CDR3 is 16 amino acids long. The CDR3 reads CASSFSCCCCYNEQFF. CDR3 DNA: TGCGCCAGCAGCTTCAGTTGCTGCTGCTGCTACAATGAGCAGTTCTTC.

There are a few counts of this clone. This chain connects TRBV10-3 to TRBJ2-7; weak D call: TRBD2 (5 bases). Germline V gene lookup returns CDR1 ENHRY and CDR2 SYGVKD. The CDR3 loop spans 14 amino acids. V was trimmed by 2 bases and J by 7 bases, leaving 15 bases between them. As DNA, the CDR3 is TGTGCCATCAGTGAGCATGGGAGCCACTTGGAGCAGTACTTC. Its protein product is CAISEHGSHLEQYF.